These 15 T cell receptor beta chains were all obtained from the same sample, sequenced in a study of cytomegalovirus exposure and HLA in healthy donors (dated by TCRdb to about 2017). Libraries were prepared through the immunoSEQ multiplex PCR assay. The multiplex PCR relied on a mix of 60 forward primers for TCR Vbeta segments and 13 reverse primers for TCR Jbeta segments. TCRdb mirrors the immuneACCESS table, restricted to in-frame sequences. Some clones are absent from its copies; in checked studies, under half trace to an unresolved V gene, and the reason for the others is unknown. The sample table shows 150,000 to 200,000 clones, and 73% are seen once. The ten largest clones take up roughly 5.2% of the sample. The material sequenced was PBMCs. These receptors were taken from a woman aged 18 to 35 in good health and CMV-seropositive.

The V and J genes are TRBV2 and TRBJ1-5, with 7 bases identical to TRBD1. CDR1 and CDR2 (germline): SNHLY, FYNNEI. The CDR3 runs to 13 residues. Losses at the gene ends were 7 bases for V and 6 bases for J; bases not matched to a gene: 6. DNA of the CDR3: TGTGCCAGCAATACAGACAGGGTTCAGCCCCAGCATTTT. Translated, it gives CASNTDRVQPQHF.

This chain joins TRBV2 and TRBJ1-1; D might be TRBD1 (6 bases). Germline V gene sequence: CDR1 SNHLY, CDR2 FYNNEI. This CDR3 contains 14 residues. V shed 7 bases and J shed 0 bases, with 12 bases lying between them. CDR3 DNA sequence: TGTGCCAGCAACATACCAGGGGTGAACACTGAAGCTTTCTTT. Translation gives CASNIPGVNTEAFF.

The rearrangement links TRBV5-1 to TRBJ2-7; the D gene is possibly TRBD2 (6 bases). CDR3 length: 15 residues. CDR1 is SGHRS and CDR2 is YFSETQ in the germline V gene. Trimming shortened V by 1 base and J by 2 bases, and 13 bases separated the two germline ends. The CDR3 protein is CASSLSGGLTYEQYF. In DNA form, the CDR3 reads TGCGCCAGCAGCTTGAGCGGCGGACTAACCTACGAGCAGTACTTC.

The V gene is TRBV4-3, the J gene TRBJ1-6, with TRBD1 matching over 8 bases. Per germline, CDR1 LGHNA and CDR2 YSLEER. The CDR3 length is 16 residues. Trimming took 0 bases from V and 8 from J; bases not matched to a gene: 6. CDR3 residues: CASSQEAGGAHSPLHF. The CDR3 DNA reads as TGCGCCAGCAGCCAAGAGGCAGGGGGCGCGCATTCACCCCTCCACTTT.

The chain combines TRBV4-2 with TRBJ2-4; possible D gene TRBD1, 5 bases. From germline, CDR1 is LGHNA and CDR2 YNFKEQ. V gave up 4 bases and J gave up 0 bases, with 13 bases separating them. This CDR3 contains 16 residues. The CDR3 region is CASSPPAQVAKNIQYF. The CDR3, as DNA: TGTGCCAGCAGCCCGCCAGCACAGGTAGCCAAAAACATTCAGTACTTC.

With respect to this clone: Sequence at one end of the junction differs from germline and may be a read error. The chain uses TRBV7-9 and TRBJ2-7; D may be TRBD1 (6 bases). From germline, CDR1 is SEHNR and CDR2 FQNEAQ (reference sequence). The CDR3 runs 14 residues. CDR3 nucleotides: TGTTCCAGCAGCTTCAACAGGGTATTTGGAGAGCAGTACTTC. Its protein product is CSSSFNRVFGEQYF.

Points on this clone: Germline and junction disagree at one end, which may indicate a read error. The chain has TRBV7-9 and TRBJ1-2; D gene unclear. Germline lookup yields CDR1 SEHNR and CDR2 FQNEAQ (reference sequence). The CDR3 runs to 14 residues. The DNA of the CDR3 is TGTTCCAGCAGCTTAGCCCGGGAATGGTATGGCTACACCTTC. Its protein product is CSSSLAREWYGYTF.

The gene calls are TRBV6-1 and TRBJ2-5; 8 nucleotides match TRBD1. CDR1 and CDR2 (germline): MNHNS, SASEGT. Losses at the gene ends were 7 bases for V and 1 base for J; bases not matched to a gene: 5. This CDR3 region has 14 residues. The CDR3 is CASKNRGVQETQYF. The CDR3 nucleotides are TGTGCCAGCAAGAACAGGGGGGTCCAAGAGACCCAGTACTTC.

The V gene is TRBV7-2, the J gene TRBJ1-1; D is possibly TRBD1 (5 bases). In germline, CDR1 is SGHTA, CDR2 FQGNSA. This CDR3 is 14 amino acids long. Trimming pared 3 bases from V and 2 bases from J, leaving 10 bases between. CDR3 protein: CASSLDKRNTEAFF. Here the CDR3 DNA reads TGTGCCAGCAGCTTGGACAAGAGAAACACTGAAGCTTTCTTT.

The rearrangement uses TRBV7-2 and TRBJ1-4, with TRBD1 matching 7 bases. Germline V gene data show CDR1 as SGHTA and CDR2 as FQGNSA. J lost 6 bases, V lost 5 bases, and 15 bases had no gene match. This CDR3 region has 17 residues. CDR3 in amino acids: CASSRPTTGVLDEKLFF. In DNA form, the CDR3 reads TGTGCCAGCAGCCGACCGACAACAGGGGTTTTAGATGAAAAACTGTTTTTT. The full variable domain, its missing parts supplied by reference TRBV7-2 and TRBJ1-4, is GAGVSQSPSNKVTEKGKDVELRCDPISGHTALYWYRQSLGQGLEFLIYFQGNSAPDKSGLPSDRFSAERTGGSVSTLTIQRTQQEDSAVYLCASSRPTTGVLDEKLFFGSGTQLSVL.

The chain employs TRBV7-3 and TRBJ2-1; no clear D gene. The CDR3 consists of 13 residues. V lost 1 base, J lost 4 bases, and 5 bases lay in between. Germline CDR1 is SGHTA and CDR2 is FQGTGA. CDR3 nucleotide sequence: TGTGCCAGCAGCTTAAATATTTACAATGAGCAGTTCTTC. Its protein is CASSLNIYNEQFF.

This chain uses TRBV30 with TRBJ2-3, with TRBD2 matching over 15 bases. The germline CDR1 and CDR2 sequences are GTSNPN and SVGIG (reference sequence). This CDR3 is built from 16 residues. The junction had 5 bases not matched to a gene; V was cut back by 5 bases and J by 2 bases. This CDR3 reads CAWGTSGGTTTDTQYF. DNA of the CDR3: TGTGCCTGGGGGACTAGCGGGGGGACCACCACAGATACGCAGTATTTT.

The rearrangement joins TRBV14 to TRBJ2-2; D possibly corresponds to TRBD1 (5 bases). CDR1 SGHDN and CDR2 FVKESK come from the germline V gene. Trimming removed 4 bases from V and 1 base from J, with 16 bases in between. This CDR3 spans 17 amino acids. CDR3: CASSRLRGTGNTGELFF. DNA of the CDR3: TGTGCCAGCAGCCGCCTCAGAGGTACAGGGAACACCGGGGAGCTGTTTTTT. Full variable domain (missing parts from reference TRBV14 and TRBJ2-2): EAGVTQFPSHSVIEKGQTVTLRCDPISGHDNLYWYRRVMGKEIKFLLHFVKESKQDESGMPNNRFLAERTGGTYSTLKVQPAELEDSGVYFCASSRLRGTGNTGELFFGEGSRLTVL.

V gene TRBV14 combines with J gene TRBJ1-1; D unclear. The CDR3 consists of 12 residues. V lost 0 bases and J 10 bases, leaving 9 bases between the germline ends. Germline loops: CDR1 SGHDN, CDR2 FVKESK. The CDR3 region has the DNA TGTGCCAGCAGCCAAGATGCCTATGGAGCTTTCTTT. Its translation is CASSQDAYGAFF.

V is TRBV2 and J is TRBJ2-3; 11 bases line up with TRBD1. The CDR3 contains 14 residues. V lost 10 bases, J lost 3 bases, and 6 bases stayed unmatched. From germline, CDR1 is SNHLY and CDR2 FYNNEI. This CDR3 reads CAIGTGGMTDTQYF. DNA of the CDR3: TGTGCCATAGGGACAGGGGGGATGACAGATACGCAGTATTTT. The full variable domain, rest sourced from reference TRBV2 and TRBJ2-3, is EPEVTQTPSHQVTQMGQEVILRCVPISNHLYFYWYRQILGQKVEFLVSFYNNEISEKSEIFDDQFSVERPDGSNFTLKIRSTKLEDSAMYFCAIGTGGMTDTQYFGPGTRLTVL.